These 21 T cell receptor beta chains came from one sample sequenced in a study of tumor-infiltrating lymphocytes in primary liver carcinoma. RNA and DNA were co-extracted from 20-30 mg of unsorted bulk tissue. The investigators made TCR beta cDNA from about 500 ng total RNA, using a constant-region primer. Investigators got TCR beta libraries out of three nested multiplex PCR rounds, done with slightly modified ARM-PCR. In the first two PCR rounds, TRBV1-TRBV30 forward primers were paired with a C-beta reverse primer, and each round lasted about 9 cycles. TCRdb re-derived calls from the multiplex PCR reads in MiXCR, one entry per CDR3 protein. The sample has fewer than 75,000 distinct CDR3 sequences; roughly 70% are singletons. The source material was liver tumor tissue from sampling region 4. The subset here: tumor region T4, right-lateral pole. The source of these receptors is a man in his forties or fifties with primary liver carcinoma and hepatitis B virus infection.

In the case of this clonotype: The junction differs from germline at one of its ends, possibly a read error. The genes are TRBV29-1 and TRBJ2-2; D is perhaps TRBD1 or TRBD2 (5 bases each). The CDR3 is made up of 15 amino acids. Per germline, CDR1 SQVTM and CDR2 ANQGSEA. The CDR3 DNA is TGCAGCGTTGAAGCGGTTGGGGGAACCACCGTGGAGCCGTTTTTT. Translated, it gives CSVEAVGGTTVEPFF.

The genes are TRBV29-1 and TRBJ2-5; D possibly corresponds to TRBD1 (6 bases). Germline V gives CDR1 SQVTM, CDR2 ANQGSEA. The CDR3 consists of 13 residues. Trimming shortened V by 7 bases and J by 9 bases, and 21 bases separated the two germline ends. The chain's CDR3 is CSGLTQGMRAQYF. DNA of the CDR3: TGCAGCGGACTCACCCAGGGGATGAGGGCCCAGTACTTC.

With regard to this clonotype: This may be a read error: a much more frequent sequence differs by one nucleotide. As the CDR3 is not closed by the conserved phenylalanine or tryptophan, this likely results from a read error. This chain uses TRBV11-2 with TRBJ2-5; perhaps TRBD2 as D (6 bases). Trimming stripped 5 bases from V and 3 bases from J, with 16 bases between. The germline V gene encodes CDR1 SGHAT and CDR2 FQNNGV. CDR3 length: 15 amino acids. The CDR3 here is CASSQTPGGKETQYL. The CDR3 nucleotides are TGTGCCAGCAGCCAAACTCCTGGGGGGAAAGAGACCCAGTACCTC.

This clonotype turned up a few times. The junction departs from germline at one end; a sequencing error may be responsible. The chain joins TRBV29-1 to TRBJ1-1; D gene ambiguous. Germline CDR1 reads SQVTM; CDR2 reads ANQGSEA. CDR3 length: 13 residues. CDR3 amino acids: CSVTVGGNTGAFF. CDR3 coding DNA: TGCAGTGTGACGGTGGGCGGGAACACTGGAGCTTTCTTT.

This chain joins TRBV10-3 and TRBJ2-2; D might be TRBD1 or TRBD2, each matching 5 bases. CDR3 length equals 16 residues. V was clipped by 7 bases and J by 4 bases, with 19 bases between them. From germline, CDR1 is ENHRY and CDR2 SYGVKD. CDR3 region: CAITPGRNLGTGELFF. CDR3 sequence (DNA): TGTGCCATCACTCCGGGACGTAACTTAGGCACCGGGGAGCTGTTTTTT.

The chain recombines TRBV10-3 with TRBJ2-5; D remains unclear. The germline CDR1 and CDR2 sequences are ENHRY and SYGVKD. The V and J ends lost 3 bases and 5 bases respectively, with 10 bases between them. The CDR3 is 13 amino acids. Written as DNA, the CDR3 is TGTGCCATCAGTGACATGGTGCGTGAGACCCAGTACTTC. The encoded protein is CAISDMVRETQYF.

Remarks on this clonotype: Mismatch with germline at one junction end may stem from a read error. The chain carries TRBV5-6 and TRBJ2-6, with D perhaps assigned TRBD1 or TRBD2 (6 bases each). CDR1 and CDR2 from the germline V gene are SGHDT and YYEEEE. The CDR3 runs 16 residues. The chain's CDR3 is CASSLVGGSGANALTF. As DNA, the CDR3 is TGTGCCAGCAGCCTGGTGGGGGGCTCTGGGGCCAACGCCCTGACTTTC.

This clonotype occurred once. The conserved phenylalanine or tryptophan normally closing the CDR3 is absent here, so this likely arose from a read error. The V call is TRBV11-2, the J call TRBJ2-7; maybe TRBD1 (5 bases). Germline V gene data show CDR1 as SGHAT and CDR2 as FQNNGV. The CDR3 runs 14 residues. CDR3 sequence: CVSSSNRNSYEQYY. Written as DNA, the CDR3 is TGTGTCAGCAGCTCTAACAGGAACTCCTACGAGCAGTACTAT.

Turning to this clonotype: A read error may account for a junction end that differs from germline. The chain links TRBV6-6 to TRBJ2-7; TRBD2 matches 7 bases. In germline, CDR1 is MNHNY, CDR2 SVGAGI (reference sequence). This CDR3 has 15 residues. Written as DNA, the CDR3 is TGTGCCAGCAGTCCTAGCCGGGGGGTCTCCTACGAGCGGTACTTC. It translates to CASSPSRGVSYERYF.

Points on this clonotype: Relative to the germline gene, one junction end is altered; a read error may explain this. The chain employs TRBV6-6 and TRBJ2-5; 9 bases line up with TRBD1. The V gene's germline CDR1 is MNHNY and CDR2 SVGAGI (reference sequence). The CDR3 length is 15 residues. DNA for the CDR3: TGTACCAGCAGGGTTACAGGGGGCTTCGGGGAGACCCAGTACTTC. It is translated as CTSRVTGGFGETQYF.

About this clonotype: A much bigger clone sits one base away, suggesting this may be a read error. This chain connects TRBV7-9 to TRBJ2-1; 7 bases line up with TRBD2. CDR3 length: 15 amino acids. The germline CDR1 and CDR2 sequences are SEHNR and FQNEAQ (reference sequence). CDR3 region: CASSFDLAVDNGQFF. The CDR3 region has the DNA TGTGCCAGCAGCTTCGATCTAGCGGTCGACAATGGGCAGTTCTTC.

On this clonotype: No conserved phenylalanine or tryptophan ends this CDR3, so it is likely a read error. V usage is TRBV6-2 or TRBV6-3 and J usage is TRBJ2-7, with 7 positions matching TRBD1. Germline V gene lookup returns CDR1 MNHEY and CDR2 SVGEGT. The CDR3 totals 15 residues. CDR3 amino acids: CAGSYHLDRAYVQYL. The DNA for the CDR3 is TGTGCCGGCAGTTACCATCTAGACAGGGCATACGTGCAGTACCTC.

The chain couples TRBV28 to TRBJ1-4; no clear D. This CDR3 has 12 amino acids. Germline assignment: CDR1 MDHEN and CDR2 SYDVKM. V was shortened by 8 bases and J by 4 bases, with 8 bases between the two germline ends. Here the CDR3 DNA reads TGTGCCAGCGGGTCACTTAATGAAAAACTGTTTTTT. Its translation is CASGSLNEKLFF.

This clonotype has at least ten counts. J is TRBJ2-1 and V is TRBV28, with 8 bases identical to TRBD2. CDR3 length equals 13 residues. V was pared by 8 bases and J by 6 bases, with 6 bases of the junction left unmatched. Germline-derived CDR1 and CDR2 are MDHEN and SYDVKM. CDR3 loop: CASWIRGGNEQFF. The CDR3 DNA sequence: TGTGCCAGCTGGATACGGGGGGGCAATGAGCAGTTCTTC.

This clonotype is a singleton in its sample. The missing conserved phenylalanine or tryptophan at the end of this CDR3 makes a read error likely. The chain links TRBV11-2 to TRBJ2-1; D remains unclear. This CDR3 has 11 amino acids. Trimming stripped 1 base from V and 7 bases from J, with 2 bases between. From germline, CDR1 is SGHAT and CDR2 FQNNGV. The CDR3 coding sequence is TGTGCCAGCAGCTTAGCGAATGAGCAGTTCTTA. Encoded protein: CASSLANEQFL.

As to this clonotype: The CDR3 carries no conserved terminal phenylalanine or tryptophan, so it likely arises from a read error. The chain joins TRBV6-6 to TRBJ2-3; 13 nucleotides line up with TRBD2. The CDR3 runs 16 residues. CDR1 MNHNY and CDR2 SVGAGI come from the germline V gene (reference sequence). V was pared by 6 bases and J by 3 bases, with 6 bases of the junction left unmatched. CDR3 in DNA: TGTGCCAGCAGGAAAGTGACTAGCGGGAGGACAGATACGCAGTATCTT. It translates to CASRKVTSGRTDTQYL.

Details on this clonotype: The germline gene is not matched at one end of the junction; a read error may be the cause. The chain has TRBV29-1 and TRBJ2-7; TRBD2 aligns across 9 bases. CDR3 length equals 14 residues. Looked up from germline, CDR1 is SQVTM and CDR2 is ANQGSEA. In DNA form, the CDR3 reads TGCAGTGTCGATAGCGGGAGAGCCACCTACGGGCAGTACTTC. This gives the protein CSVDSGRATYGQYF.

A word on this clonotype: A much larger clone differs from this one at a single base, so this may be a read error. The V call is TRBV5-1, the J call TRBJ2-7; no clear D gene. CDR1 and CDR2 from the germline V gene are SGHRS and YFSETQ. CDR3 length equals 16 residues. V lost 4 bases and J lost 4, with 21 bases in between. CDR3 in amino acids: CASSAPEQRSPYEQYF. The CDR3 DNA sequence: TGCGCCAGCAGCGCCCCCGAACAGAGATCCCCTTACGAGCAGTACTTC.

This clonotype was seen at least ten times. The rearrangement uses TRBV6-2 or TRBV6-3 and TRBJ2-7; TRBD1 might be the D (5 bases). The CDR3 runs to 13 residues. Germline CDR1 MNHEY, CDR2 SVGEGT. Trimming shortened V by 2 bases and J by 1 base, and 6 bases separated the two germline ends. The CDR3 reads CASSYPGSYEQYF. In DNA form, the CDR3 reads TGTGCCAGCAGTTACCCAGGGTCCTACGAGCAGTACTTC.

The rearrangement links TRBV6-2 or TRBV6-3 to TRBJ2-3, with 12 bases lining up with TRBD2. Germline CDR1 is MNHEY and CDR2 is SVGEGT. The ends lost 7 bases at V and 15 bases at J; junction bases unmatched: 26. The CDR3 covers 18 residues. The CDR3 region has the DNA TGTGCCAGCACCTTCCTCCGACTAGCGGGAGCGGGGGCAGATACGCGTTATTTT. Encoded protein: CASTFLRLAGAGADTRYF.

Details on this clonotype: Here the CDR3 omits its conserved ending phenylalanine or tryptophan, so a read error is the likely source. The chain combines TRBV11-2 with TRBJ2-2; a weak D match, TRBD2 (6 bases). The CDR3 extends over 17 amino acids. In germline, CDR1 is SGHAT, CDR2 FQNNGV. CDR3 residues: CASSIALGGANTWELFY. The CDR3 DNA follows: TGTGCCAGCAGCATAGCATTAGGAGGGGCGAACACCTGGGAACTGTTTTAT.